This TCR beta chain emerged from a study of OX40 agonist ivuxolimab in advanced cancers. The study, taken as a whole, reports: Among the nonresponders, some also had low normalized T-cell clonal expansion.

The CDR3 contains 11 residues. Trimming pared 3 bases from V and 6 bases from J, leaving 8 bases between. The V gene's germline CDR1 is SQVTM and CDR2 ANQGSEA. Worth noting for this clone: Its antigen is unidentified.

TCRdb keeps only in-frame clones here, not all; method: immunoSEQ multiplex PCR. The table records under 45,000 clones, nearly 80% of them present only once. This sequence originates from an adult with an advanced solid tumor such as melanoma, head and neck, liver or kidney cancer. The sample was CD4+ or CD8+ T cells sorted from blood, taken in a trial of the OX40 agonist ivuxolimab. The chain links TRBV29-1 to TRBJ1-1, with D possibly TRBD1 on 5 matching bases. CDR3 coding DNA: TGCAGCGTTGACCGAGGGGCTGAAGCTTTCTTT. Translated: CSVDRGAEAFF.